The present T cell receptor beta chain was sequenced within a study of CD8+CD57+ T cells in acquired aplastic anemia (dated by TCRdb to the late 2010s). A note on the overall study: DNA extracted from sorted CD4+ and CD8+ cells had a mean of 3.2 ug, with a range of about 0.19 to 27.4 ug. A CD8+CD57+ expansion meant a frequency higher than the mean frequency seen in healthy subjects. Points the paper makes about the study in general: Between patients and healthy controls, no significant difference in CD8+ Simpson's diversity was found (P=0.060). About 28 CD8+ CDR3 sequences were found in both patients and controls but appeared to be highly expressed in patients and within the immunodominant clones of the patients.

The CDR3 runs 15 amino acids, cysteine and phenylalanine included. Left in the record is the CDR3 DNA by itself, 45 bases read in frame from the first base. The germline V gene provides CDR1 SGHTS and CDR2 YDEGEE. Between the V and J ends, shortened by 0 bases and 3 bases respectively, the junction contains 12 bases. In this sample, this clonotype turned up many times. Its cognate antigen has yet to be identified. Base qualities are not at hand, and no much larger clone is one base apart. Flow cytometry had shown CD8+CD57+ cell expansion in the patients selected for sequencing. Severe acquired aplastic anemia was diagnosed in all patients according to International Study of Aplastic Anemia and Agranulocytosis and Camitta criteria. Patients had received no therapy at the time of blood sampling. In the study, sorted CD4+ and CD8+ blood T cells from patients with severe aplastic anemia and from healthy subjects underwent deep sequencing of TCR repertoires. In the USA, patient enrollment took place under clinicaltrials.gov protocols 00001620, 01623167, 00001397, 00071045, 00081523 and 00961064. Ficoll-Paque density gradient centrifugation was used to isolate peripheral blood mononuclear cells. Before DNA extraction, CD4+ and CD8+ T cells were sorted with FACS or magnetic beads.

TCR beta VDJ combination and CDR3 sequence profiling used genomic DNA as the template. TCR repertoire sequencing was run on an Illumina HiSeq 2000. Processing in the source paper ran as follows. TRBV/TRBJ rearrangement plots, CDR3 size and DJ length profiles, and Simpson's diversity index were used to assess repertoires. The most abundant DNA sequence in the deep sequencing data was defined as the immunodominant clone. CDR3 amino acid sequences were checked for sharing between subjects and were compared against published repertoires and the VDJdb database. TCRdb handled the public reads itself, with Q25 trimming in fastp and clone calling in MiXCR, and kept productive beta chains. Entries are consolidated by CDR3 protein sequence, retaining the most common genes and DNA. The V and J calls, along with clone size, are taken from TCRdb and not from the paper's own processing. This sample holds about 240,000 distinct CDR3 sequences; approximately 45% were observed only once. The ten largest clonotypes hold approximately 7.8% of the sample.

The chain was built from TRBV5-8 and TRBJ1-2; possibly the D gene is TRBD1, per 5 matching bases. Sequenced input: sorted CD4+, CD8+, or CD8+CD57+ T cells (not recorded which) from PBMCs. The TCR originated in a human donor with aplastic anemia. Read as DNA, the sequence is TGTGCCAGCAGCTTGGCCGGCGGAGGGGACTATGGCTACACCTTC. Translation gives CASSLAGGGDYGYTF. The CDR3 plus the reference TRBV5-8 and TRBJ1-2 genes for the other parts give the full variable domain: EAGVTQSPTHLIKTRGQQATLRCSPISGHTSVYWYQQALGLGLQFLLWYDEGEERNRGNFPPRFSGRQFPNYSSELNVNALELEDSALYLCASSLAGGGDYGYTFGSGTRLTVV.